This T cell receptor beta chain originates from a study of blood T cell repertoires in COVID-19. Study at large: Collection of acute and convalescent COVID-19 samples took place in the United States, Italy and Spain.

Recruits, aged about 18 to 100 years, lived in 25 or so US areas. Sequencing was performed with immunoSEQ multiplex PCR; in TCRdb, only in-frame clones are kept and a portion is missing. The profile shows roughly 250,000 clones, around 90% of them singletons. From germline, CDR1 is LNHDA and CDR2 SQIVND (reference sequence). The CDR3 contains 14 residues. With 5 bases clipped from V and 2 bases from J, the junction kept 6 bases outside the gene matches. Material for sequencing was PBMCs or T cells enriched from blood (not recorded which). The TCR originated in a woman aged 25-40 years with acute COVID-19. This chain connects TRBV19 to TRBJ2-7, with 7 bases identical to TRBD1. CDR3 DNA sequence: TGTGCCAGTAGTTCGGCAGGGGGTACCTACGAGCAGTACTTC. This encodes CASSSAGGTYEQYF. Full variable domain (outside the CDR3, taken from reference TRBV19 and TRBJ2-7): DGGITQSPKYLFRKEGQNVTLSCEQNLNHDAMYWYRQDPGQGLRLIYYSQIVNDFQKGDIAEGYSVSREKKESFPLTVTSAQKNPTAFYLCASSSAGGTYEQYFGPGTRLTVT.